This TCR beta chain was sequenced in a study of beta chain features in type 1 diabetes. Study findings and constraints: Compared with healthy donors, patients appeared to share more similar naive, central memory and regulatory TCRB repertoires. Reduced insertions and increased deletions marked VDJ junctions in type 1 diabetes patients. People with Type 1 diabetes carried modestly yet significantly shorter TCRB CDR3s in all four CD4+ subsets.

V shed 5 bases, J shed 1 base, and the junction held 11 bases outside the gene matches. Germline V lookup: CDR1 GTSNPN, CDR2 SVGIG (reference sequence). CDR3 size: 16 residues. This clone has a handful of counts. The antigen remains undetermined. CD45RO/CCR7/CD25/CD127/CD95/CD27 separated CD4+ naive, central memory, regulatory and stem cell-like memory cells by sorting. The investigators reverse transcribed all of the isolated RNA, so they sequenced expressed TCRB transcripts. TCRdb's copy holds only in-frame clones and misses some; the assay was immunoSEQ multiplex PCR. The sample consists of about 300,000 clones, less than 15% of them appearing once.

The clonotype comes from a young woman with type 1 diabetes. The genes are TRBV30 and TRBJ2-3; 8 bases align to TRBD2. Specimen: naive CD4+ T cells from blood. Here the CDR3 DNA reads TGTGCCTGGGGAGCGGGAGTGGCCCCTGGCACAGATACGCAGTATTTT. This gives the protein CAWGAGVAPGTDTQYF.